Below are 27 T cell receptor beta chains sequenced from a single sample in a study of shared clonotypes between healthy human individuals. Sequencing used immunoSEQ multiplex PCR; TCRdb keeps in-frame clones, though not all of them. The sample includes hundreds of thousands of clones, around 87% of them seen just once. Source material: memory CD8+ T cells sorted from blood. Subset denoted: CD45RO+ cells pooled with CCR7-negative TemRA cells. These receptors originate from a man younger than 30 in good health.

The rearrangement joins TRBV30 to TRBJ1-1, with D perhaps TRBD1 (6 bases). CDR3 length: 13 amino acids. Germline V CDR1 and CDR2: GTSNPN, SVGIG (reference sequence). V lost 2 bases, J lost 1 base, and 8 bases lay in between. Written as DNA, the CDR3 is TGTGCCTGGAGTTCGGGGGCGAACACTGAAGCTTTCTTT. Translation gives CAWSSGANTEAFF.

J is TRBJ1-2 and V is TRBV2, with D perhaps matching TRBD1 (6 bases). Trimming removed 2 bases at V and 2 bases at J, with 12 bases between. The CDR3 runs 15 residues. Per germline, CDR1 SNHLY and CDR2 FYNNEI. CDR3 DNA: TGTGCCAGCAGTGAATTTGCAGGGGTAAACTATGGCTACACCTTC. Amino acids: CASSEFAGVNYGYTF.

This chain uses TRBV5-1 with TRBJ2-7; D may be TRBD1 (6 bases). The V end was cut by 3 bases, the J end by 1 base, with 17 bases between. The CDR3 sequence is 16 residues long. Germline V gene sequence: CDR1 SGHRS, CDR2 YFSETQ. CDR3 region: CASSYGNPGHSYEQYF. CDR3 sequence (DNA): TGCGCCAGCAGCTACGGGAATCCGGGACATTCCTACGAGCAGTACTTC.

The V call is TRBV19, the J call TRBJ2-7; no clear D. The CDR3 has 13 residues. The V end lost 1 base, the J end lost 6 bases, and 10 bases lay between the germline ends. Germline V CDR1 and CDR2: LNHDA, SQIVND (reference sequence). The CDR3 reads CASSIGPLFEQYF. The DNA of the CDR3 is TGTGCCAGTAGTATAGGCCCCTTGTTCGAGCAGTACTTC. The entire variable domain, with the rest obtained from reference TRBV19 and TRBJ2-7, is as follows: DGGITQSPKYLFRKEGQNVTLSCEQNLNHDAMYWYRQDPGQGLRLIYYSQIVNDFQKGDIAEGYSVSREKKESFPLTVTSAQKNPTAFYLCASSIGPLFEQYFGPGTRLTVT.

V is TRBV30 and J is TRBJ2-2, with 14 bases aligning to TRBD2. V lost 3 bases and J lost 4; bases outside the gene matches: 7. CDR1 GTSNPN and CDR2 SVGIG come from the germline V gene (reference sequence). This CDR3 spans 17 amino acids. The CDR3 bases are TGTGCCTGGAGGGGGACTAGCGGGAGCCGGGGCACCGGGGAGCTGTTTTTT. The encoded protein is CAWRGTSGSRGTGELFF. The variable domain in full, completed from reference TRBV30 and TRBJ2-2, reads SQTIHQWPATLVQPVGSPLSLECTVEGTSNPNLYWYRQAAGRGLQLLFYSVGIGQISSEVPQNLSASRPQDRQFILSSKKLLLSDSGFYLCAWRGTSGSRGTGELFFGEGSRLTVL.

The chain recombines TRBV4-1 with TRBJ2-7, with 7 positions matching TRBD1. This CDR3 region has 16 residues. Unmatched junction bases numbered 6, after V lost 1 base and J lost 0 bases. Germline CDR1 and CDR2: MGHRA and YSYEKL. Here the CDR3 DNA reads TGCGCCAGCAGCCAAGGGGTGACAGGGAGCTCCTACGAGCAGTACTTC. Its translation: CASSQGVTGSSYEQYF.

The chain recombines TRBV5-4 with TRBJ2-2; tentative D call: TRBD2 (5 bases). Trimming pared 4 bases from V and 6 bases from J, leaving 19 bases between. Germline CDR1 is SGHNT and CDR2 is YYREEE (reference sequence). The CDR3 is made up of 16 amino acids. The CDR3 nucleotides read TGTGCCAGCAGCACAAACGACGGCGGGTTGTCCGGGGAGCTGTTTTTT. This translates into CASSTNDGGLSGELFF.

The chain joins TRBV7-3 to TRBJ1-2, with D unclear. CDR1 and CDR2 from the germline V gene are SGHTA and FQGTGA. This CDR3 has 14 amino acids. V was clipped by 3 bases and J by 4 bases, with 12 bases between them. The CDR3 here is CASSFLTSGYGYTF. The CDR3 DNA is TGTGCCAGCAGCTTCCTAACTAGTGGCTATGGCTACACCTTC.

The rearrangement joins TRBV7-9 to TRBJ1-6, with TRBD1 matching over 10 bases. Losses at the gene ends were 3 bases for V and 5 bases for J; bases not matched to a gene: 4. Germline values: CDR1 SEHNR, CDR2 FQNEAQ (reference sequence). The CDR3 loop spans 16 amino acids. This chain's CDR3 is CASSFVGTGDNSPLHF. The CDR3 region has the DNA TGTGCCAGCAGCTTCGTGGGGACAGGGGATAATTCACCCCTCCACTTT.

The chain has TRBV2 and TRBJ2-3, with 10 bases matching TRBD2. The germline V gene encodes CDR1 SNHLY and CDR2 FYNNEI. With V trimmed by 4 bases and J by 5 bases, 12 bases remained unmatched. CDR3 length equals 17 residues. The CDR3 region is CASSGPLRTSGLDTQYF. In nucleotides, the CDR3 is TGTGCCAGCAGTGGACCTTTACGGACTAGCGGCTTAGATACGCAGTATTTT.

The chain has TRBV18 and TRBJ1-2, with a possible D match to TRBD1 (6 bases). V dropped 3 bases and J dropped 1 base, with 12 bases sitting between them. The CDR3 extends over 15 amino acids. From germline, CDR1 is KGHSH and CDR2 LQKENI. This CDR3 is CASSPHGQHNYGYTF. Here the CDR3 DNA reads TGTGCCAGCTCACCTCACGGACAGCATAACTATGGCTACACCTTC.

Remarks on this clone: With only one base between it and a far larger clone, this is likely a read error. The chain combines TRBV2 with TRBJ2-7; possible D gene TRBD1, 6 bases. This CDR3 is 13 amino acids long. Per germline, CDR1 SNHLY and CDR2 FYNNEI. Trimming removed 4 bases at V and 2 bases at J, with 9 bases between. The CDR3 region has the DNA TGTGCCAGCAGTGGGGGGCAGGCCTACGAGCAGTACTTC. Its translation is CASSGGQAYEQYF.

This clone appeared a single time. The CDR3 sequence: CASSLAGPYEQYF. Written as DNA, the CDR3 is TGTGCCAGCAGCTTAGCAGGGCCCTACGAGCAGTACTTC. The gene calls are TRBV7-2 and TRBJ2-7; D call uncertain. The germline V gene encodes CDR1 SGHTA and CDR2 FQGNSA. The CDR3 extends over 13 amino acids. Deletions cut 0 bases from V and 2 bases from J, with 5 bases between.

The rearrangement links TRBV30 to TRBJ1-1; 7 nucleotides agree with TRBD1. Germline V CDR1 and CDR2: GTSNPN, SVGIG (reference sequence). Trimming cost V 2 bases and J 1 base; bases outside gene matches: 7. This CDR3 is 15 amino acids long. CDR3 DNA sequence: TGTGCCTGGAGTTTGGCGTCAGGGGGGAACACTGAAGCTTTCTTT. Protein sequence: CAWSLASGGNTEAFF. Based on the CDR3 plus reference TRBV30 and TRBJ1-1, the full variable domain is SQTIHQWPATLVQPVGSPLSLECTVEGTSNPNLYWYRQAAGRGLQLLFYSVGIGQISSEVPQNLSASRPQDRQFILSSKKLLLSDSGFYLCAWSLASGGNTEAFFGQGTRLTVV.

The CDR3 region is CAWRPGQGAFYEQYF. The DNA of the CDR3 is TGTGCCTGGAGGCCCGGGCAGGGAGCTTTCTACGAGCAGTACTTC. The rearrangement uses TRBV30 and TRBJ2-7; D possibly uses TRBD1 or TRBD2 (5 bases each). V was clipped by 3 bases and J by 3 bases, with 18 bases between them. From germline, CDR1 is GTSNPN and CDR2 SVGIG (reference sequence). The CDR3 runs 15 residues.

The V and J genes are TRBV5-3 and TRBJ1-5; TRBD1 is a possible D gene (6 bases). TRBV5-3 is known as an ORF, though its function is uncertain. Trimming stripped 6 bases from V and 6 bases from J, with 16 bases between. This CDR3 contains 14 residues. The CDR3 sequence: CARTGRRGGQPQHF. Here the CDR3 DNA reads TGTGCCAGAACCGGGCGCAGGGGAGGTCAGCCCCAGCATTTT.

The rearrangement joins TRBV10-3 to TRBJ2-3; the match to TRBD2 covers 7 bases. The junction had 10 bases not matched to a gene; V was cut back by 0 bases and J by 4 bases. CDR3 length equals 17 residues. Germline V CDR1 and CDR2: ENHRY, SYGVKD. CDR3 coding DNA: TGTGCCATCAGTGAGTCAAAAGCGGGGCCCCTTCCAGATACGCAGTATTTT. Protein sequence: CAISESKAGPLPDTQYF.

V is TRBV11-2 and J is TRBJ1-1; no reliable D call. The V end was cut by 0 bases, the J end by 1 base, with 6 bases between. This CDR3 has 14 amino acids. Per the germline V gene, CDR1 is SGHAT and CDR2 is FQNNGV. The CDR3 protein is CASSLDRWNTEAFF. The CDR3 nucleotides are TGTGCCAGCAGCTTAGACCGGTGGAACACTGAAGCTTTCTTT.

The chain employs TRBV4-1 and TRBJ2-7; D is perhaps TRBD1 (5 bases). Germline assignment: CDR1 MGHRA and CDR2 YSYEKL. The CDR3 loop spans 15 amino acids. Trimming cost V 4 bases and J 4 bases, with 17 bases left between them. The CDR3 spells CASSLGHPSPYEQYF. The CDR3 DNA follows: TGCGCCAGCAGCCTTGGACACCCGTCGCCTTACGAGCAGTACTTC.

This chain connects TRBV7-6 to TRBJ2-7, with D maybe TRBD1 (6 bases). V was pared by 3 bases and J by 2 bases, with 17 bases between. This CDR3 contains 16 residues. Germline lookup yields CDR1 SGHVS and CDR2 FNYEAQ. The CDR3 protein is CASSLNRESPPYEQYF. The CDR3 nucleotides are TGTGCCAGCAGCTTGAACAGGGAATCCCCCCCCTACGAGCAGTACTTC.

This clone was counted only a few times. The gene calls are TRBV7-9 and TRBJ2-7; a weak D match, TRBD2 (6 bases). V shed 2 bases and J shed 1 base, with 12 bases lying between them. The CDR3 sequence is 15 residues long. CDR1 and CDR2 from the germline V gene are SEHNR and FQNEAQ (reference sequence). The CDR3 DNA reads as TGTGCCAGCAGCTTATCGTCGGGAGTGTCCTACGAGCAGTACTTC. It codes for CASSLSSGVSYEQYF.

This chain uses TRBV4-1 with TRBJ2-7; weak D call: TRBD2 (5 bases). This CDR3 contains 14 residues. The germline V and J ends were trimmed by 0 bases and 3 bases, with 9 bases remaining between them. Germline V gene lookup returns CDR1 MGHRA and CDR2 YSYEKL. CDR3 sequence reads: CASSQERTYYEQYF. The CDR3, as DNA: TGCGCCAGCAGCCAAGAGAGGACTTACTACGAGCAGTACTTC.

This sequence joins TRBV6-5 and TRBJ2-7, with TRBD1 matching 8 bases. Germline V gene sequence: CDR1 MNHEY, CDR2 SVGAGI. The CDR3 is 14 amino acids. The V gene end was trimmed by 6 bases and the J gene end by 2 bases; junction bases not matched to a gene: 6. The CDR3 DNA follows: TGTGCCAGCAGCATGACAGGGGTAACCTACGAGCAGTACTTC. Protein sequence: CASSMTGVTYEQYF.

CDR3 sequence: CASSLGTPGAYEQYF. The CDR3, as DNA: TGTGCCAGCAGCCTCGGGACACCGGGGGCCTACGAGCAGTACTTC. The chain uses TRBV7-8 and TRBJ2-7; TRBD1 or TRBD2 may be the D gene (6 bases each). The CDR3 length is 15 residues. Germline V CDR1 and CDR2: SGHVS, FQNEAQ. Trimming left V 5 bases short and J 2 bases short, with 16 bases between.

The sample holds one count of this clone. The CDR3 is CASSFGESYEQYF. The CDR3 DNA reads TGTGCCAGCAGCTTTGGAGAATCCTACGAGCAGTACTTC. The chain is built from TRBV5-4 and TRBJ2-7; D remains unclear. Trimming pared 2 bases from V and 1 base from J, leaving 7 bases between. The V gene's germline CDR1 is SGHNT and CDR2 YYREEE (reference sequence). The CDR3 sequence is 13 residues long. Variable domain in full (rest from reference TRBV5-4 and TRBJ2-7): ETGVTQSPTHLIKTRGQQVTLRCSSQSGHNTVSWYQQALGQGPQFIFQYYREEENGRGNFPPRFSGLQFPNYSSELNVNALELDDSALYLCASSFGESYEQYFGPGTRLTVT.

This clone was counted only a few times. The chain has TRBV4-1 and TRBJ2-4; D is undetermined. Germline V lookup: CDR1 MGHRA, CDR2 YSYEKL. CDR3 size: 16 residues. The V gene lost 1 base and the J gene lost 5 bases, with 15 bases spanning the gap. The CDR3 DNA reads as TGCGCCAGCAGCCAAGGGCCCCAAGGGTACCAAAACATTCAGTACTTC. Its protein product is CASSQGPQGYQNIQYF.

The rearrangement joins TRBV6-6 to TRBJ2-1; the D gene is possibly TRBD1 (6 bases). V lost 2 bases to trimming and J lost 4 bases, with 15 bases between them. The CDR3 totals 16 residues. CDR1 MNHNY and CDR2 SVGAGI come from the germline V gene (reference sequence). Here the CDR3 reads CASSYGTGMLYNEQFF. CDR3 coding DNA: TGTGCCAGCAGTTACGGTACAGGGATGTTGTACAATGAGCAGTTCTTC.